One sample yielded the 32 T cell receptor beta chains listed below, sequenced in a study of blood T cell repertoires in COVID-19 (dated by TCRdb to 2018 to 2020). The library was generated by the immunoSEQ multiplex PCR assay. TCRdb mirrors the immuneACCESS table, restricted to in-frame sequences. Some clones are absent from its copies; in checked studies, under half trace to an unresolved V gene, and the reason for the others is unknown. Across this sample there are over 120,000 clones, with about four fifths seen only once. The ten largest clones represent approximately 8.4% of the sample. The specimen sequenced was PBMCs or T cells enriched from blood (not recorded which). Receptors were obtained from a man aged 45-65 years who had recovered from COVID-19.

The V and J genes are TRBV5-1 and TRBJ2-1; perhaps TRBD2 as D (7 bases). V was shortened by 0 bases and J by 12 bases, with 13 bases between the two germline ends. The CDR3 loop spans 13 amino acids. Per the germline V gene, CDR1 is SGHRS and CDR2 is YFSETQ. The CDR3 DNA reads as TGCGCCAGCAGCTTGGGTAGGGGGGGCTGGCAGTTCTTC. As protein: CASSLGRGGWQFF. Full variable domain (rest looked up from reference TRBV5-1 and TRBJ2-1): KAGVTQTPRYLIKTRGQQVTLSCSPISGHRSVSWYQQTPGQGLQFLFEYFSETQRNKGNFPGRFSGRQFSNSRSEMNVSTLELGDSALYLCASSLGRGGWQFFGPGTRLTVL.

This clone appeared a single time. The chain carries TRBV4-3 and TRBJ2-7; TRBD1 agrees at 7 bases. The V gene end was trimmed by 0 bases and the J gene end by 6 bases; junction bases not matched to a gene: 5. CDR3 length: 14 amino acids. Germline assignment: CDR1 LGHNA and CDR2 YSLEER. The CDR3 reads CASSQDGAGGEQYF. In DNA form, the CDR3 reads TGCGCCAGCAGCCAAGATGGTGCAGGGGGCGAGCAGTACTTC.

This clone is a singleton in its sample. CDR3 DNA sequence: TGTGCCAGCAGTCGGGGACAGGGTCTGGTTGGCTACACCTTC. Translating it yields CASSRGQGLVGYTF. V is TRBV6-2 or TRBV6-3 and J is TRBJ1-2; TRBD1 agrees at 9 bases. Trimming took 5 bases from V and 7 from J; bases not matched to a gene: 8. Germline CDR1 MNHEY, CDR2 SVGEGT. This CDR3 has 14 amino acids.

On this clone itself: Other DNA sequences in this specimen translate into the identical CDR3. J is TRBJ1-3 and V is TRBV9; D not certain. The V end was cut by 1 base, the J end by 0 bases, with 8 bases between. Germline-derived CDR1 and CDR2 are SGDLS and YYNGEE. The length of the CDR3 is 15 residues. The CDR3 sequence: CASSVSGSSGNTIYF. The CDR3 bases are TGTGCCAGCAGCGTATCCGGTAGCTCTGGAAACACCATATATTTT.

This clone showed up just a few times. CDR3: CASSPRDYGYTF. CDR3 in DNA: TGTGCCAGCAGCCCCCGGGACTATGGCTACACCTTC. The rearrangement links TRBV7-2 to TRBJ1-2; D is uncertain. The germline V gene has CDR1 SGHTA and CDR2 FQGNSA. V lost 5 bases, J lost 3 bases, and 7 bases lay in between. This CDR3 has 12 amino acids.

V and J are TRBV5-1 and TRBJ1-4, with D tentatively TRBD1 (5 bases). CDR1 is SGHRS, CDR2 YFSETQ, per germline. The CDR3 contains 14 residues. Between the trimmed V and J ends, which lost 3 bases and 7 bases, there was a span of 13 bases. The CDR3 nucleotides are TGCGCCAGCAGCTCCCAGGGTTTTAGTGAAAAACTGTTTTTT. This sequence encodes CASSSQGFSEKLFF.

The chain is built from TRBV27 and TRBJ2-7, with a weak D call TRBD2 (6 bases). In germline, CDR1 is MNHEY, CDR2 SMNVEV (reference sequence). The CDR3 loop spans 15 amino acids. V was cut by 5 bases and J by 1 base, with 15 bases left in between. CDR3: CASSPSRDFSYEQYF. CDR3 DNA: TGTGCCAGCAGTCCATCACGGGACTTTTCCTACGAGCAGTACTTC.

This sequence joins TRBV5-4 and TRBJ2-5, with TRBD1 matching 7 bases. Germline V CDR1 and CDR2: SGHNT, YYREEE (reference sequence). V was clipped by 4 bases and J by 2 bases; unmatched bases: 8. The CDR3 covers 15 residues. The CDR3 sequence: CASSHETGHQETQYF. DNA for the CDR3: TGTGCCAGCAGCCACGAGACAGGGCATCAAGAGACCCAGTACTTC.

In nucleotides, the CDR3 is TGTGCCAGTAGTACGACTAGCGGGGGGAGCAGCGAGCAGTACTTC. Residues: CASSTTSGGSSEQYF. The chain employs TRBV19 and TRBJ2-7; 13 bases map to TRBD2. Germline CDR1 LNHDA, CDR2 SQIVND (reference sequence). The CDR3 is 15 residues long. Trimming at V came to 4 bases and at J to 6 bases, leaving 6 bases not matched to a gene. Drawing the rest from reference TRBV19 and TRBJ2-7, the complete variable domain is DGGITQSPKYLFRKEGQNVTLSCEQNLNHDAMYWYRQDPGQGLRLIYYSQIVNDFQKGDIAEGYSVSREKKESFPLTVTSAQKNPTAFYLCASSTTSGGSSEQYFGPGTRLTVT.

CDR3 DNA sequence: TGTGCCAGCAGTTACGCAGGGCTTGACTATAATTCACCCCTCCACTTT. Translated: CASSYAGLDYNSPLHF. The chain joins TRBV6-6 to TRBJ1-6; weak D call: TRBD1 (5 bases). This CDR3 is 16 amino acids long. Trimming removed 2 bases at V and 3 bases at J, with 11 bases between. The germline CDR1 and CDR2 sequences are MNHNY and SVGAGI (reference sequence).

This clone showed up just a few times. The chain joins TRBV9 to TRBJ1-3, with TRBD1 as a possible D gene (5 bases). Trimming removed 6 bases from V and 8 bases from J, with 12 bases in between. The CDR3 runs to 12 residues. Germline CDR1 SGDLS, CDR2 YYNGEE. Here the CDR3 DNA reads TGTGCCAGCAAGGGGTTAGGAGACACCATATATTTT. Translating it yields CASKGLGDTIYF.

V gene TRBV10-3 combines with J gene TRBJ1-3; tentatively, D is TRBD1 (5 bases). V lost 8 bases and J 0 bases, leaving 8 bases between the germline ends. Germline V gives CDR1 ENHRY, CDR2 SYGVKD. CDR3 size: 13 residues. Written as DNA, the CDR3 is TGTGCCATCGGGGCGATCTCTGGAAACACCATATATTTT. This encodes CAIGAISGNTIYF.

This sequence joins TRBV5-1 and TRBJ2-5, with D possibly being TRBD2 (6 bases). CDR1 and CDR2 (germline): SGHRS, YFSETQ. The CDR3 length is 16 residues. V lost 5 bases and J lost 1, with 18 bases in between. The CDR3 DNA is TGCGCCAGCAGAGCTTCGGGTGGCGGGGTCCAAGAGACCCAGTACTTC. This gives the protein CASRASGGGVQETQYF.

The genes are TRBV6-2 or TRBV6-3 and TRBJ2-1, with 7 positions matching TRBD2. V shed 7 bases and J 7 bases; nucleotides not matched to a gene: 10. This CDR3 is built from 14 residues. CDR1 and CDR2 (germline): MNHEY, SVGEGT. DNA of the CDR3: TGTGCCAGCACCCCGTGGGGGGGAGGGAATGAGCAGTTCTTC. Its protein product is CASTPWGGGNEQFF.

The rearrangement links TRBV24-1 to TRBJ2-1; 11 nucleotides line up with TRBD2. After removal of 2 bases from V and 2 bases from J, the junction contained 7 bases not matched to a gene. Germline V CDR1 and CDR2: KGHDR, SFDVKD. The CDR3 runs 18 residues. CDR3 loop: CATSDSTALAGAYNEQFF. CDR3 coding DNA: TGTGCCACCAGTGATTCGACTGCACTAGCGGGGGCCTACAATGAGCAGTTCTTC.

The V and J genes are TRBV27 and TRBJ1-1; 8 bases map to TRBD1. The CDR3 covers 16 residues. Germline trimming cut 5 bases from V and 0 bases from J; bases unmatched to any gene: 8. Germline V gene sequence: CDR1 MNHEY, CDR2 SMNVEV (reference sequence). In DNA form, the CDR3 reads TGTGCCAGCAGTCCCTACAGGGGGGACATGAACACTGAAGCTTTCTTT. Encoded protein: CASSPYRGDMNTEAFF.

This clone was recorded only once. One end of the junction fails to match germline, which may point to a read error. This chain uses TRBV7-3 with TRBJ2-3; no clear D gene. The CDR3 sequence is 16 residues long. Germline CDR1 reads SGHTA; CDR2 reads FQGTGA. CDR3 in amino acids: CASSLGVSRGTDTQYF. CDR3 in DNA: TGTGCCAGCAGCTTAGGTGTCTCTCGAGGCACGGATACGCAGTATTTT.

The CDR3 sequence is CASGLRGGYEQYF. The CDR3 DNA reads as TGTGCCAGCGGCTTGAGAGGGGGCTACGAGCAGTACTTC. This rearrangement joins TRBV12-3 or TRBV12-4 to TRBJ2-7; weak D call: TRBD1 (6 bases). This CDR3 region has 13 residues. Trimming removed 8 bases from V and 3 bases from J, with 14 bases in between.

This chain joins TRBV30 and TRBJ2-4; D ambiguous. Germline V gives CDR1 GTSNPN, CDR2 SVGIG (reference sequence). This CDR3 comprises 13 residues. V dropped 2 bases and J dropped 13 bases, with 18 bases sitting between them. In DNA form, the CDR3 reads TGTGCCTGGAGTTCGAGCACTCTTCATCTGCAGTACTTC. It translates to CAWSSSTLHLQYF.

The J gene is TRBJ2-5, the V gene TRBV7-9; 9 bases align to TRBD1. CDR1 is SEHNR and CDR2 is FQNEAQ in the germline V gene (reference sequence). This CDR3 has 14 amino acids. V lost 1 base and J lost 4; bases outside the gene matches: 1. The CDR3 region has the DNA TGTGCCAGCAGCTTAGTGACAGGGGGAGAGACCCAGTACTTC. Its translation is CASSLVTGGETQYF.

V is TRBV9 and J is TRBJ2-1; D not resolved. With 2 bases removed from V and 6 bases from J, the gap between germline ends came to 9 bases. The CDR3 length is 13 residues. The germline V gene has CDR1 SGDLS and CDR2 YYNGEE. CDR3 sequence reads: CASSVERVNEQFF. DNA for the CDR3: TGTGCCAGCAGCGTGGAGCGTGTCAATGAGCAGTTCTTC.

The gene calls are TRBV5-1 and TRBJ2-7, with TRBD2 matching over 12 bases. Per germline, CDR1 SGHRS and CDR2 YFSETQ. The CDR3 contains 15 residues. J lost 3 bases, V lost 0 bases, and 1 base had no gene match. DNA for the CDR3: TGCGCCAGCAGCTTGGCTAGCGGGGGGGGCTACGAGCAGTACTTC. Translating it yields CASSLASGGGYEQYF.

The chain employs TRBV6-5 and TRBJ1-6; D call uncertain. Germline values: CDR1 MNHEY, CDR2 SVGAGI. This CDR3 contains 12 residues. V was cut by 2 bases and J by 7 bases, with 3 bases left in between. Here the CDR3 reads CASSYRNSPLHF. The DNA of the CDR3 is TGTGCCAGCAGTTACCGGAATTCACCCCTCCACTTT.

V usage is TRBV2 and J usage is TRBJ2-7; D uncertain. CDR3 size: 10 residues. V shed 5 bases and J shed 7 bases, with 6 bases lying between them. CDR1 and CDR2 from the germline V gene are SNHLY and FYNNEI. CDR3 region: CASSKREQYF. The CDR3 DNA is TGTGCCAGCAGTAAGAGGGAGCAGTACTTC.

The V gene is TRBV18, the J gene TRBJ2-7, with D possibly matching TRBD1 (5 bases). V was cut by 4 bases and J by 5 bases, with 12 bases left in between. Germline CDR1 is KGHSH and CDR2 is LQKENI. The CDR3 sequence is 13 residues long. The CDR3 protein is CASSLAGFHEQYF. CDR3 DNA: TGTGCCAGCTCACTAGCAGGGTTCCACGAGCAGTACTTC.

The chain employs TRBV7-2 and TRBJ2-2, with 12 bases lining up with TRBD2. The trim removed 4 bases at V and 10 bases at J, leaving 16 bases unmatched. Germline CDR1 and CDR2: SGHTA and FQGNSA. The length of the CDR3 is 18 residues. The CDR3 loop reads CASSSVGRLAGGSVELFF. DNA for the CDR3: TGTGCCAGCAGCTCTGTTGGTCGGCTAGCGGGGGGGTCTGTGGAGCTGTTTTTT.

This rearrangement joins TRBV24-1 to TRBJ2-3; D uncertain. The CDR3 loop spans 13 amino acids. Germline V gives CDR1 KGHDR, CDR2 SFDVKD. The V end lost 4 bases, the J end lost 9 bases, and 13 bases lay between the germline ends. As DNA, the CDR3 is TGTGCCACCAGTGACAATTCACAGATAACGCAGTATTTT. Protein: CATSDNSQITQYF.

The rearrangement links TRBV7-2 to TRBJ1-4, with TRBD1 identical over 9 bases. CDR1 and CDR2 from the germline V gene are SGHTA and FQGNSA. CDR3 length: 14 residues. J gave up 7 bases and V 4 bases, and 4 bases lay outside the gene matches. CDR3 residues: CASSSGQGGEKLFF. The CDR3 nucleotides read TGTGCCAGCAGCTCGGGACAGGGTGGTGAAAAACTGTTTTTT.

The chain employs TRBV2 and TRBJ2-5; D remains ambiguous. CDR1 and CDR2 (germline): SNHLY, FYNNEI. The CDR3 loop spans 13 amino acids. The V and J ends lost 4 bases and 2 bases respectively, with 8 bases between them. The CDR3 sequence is CASSGNGQETQYF. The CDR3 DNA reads TGTGCCAGCAGTGGGAACGGGCAAGAGACCCAGTACTTC.

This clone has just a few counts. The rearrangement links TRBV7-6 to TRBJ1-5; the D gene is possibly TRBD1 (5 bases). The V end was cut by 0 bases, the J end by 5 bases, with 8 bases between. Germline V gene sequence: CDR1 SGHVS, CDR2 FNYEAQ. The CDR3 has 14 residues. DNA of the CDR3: TGTGCCAGCAGCTTAGCTCAGGGATATCAGCCCCAGCATTTT. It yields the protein CASSLAQGYQPQHF.

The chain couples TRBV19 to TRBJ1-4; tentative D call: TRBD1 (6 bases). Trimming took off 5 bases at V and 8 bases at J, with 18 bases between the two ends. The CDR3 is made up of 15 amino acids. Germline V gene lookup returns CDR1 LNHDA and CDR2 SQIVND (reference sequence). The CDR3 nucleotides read TGTGCCAGTAGTTCGGGAGGACAGCGAATAGAAAAACTGTTTTTT. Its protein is CASSSGGQRIEKLFF.

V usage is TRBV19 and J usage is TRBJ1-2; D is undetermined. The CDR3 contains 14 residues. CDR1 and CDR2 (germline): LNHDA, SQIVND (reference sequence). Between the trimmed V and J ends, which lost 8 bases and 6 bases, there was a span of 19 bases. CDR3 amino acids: CASRERRTNNGYTF. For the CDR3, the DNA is TGTGCCAGTCGAGAACGGAGGACCAACAATGGCTACACCTTC. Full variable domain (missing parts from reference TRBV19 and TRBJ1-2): DGGITQSPKYLFRKEGQNVTLSCEQNLNHDAMYWYRQDPGQGLRLIYYSQIVNDFQKGDIAEGYSVSREKKESFPLTVTSAQKNPTAFYLCASRERRTNNGYTFGSGTRLTVV.